One and the same sample provided the 2 T cell receptor beta chains below, sequenced in a study of post-analysis software for immune sequencing data. General study results and limits: The five TRBV segments detected at higher frequency in patients than in controls included TRBV5-6, TRBV5-1 and TRBV20-1.

Antigen specificity for these receptors is unknown. TCR beta cDNA libraries included unique molecular identifiers. MiXCR, run by TCRdb on the PCR reads, gives a single entry per CDR3 protein. In the table there are hundreds of thousands of distinct CDR3 sequences, roughly 30% of which are singletons. Sequences were obtained from blood. These receptor sequences come from a girl between 5 and 17 years old with multiple sclerosis.

This clonotype showed up just a few times. This chain joins TRBV6-5 and TRBJ2-1, with D perhaps matching TRBD1 (5 bases). CDR3 size: 16 residues. Germline lookup yields CDR1 MNHEY and CDR2 SVGAGI. The V end was cut by 5 bases, the J end by 0 bases, with 14 bases between. The CDR3: CASSRPTGFSYNEQFF. DNA of the CDR3: TGTGCCAGCAGTAGACCTACAGGTTTCTCCTACAATGAGCAGTTCTTC.

This clonotype was seen a handful of times. CDR3 amino acids: CASSQVDAQVYGYTF. As DNA, the CDR3 is TGCGCCAGCAGCCAAGTAGATGCCCAAGTCTATGGCTACACCTTC. The chain combines TRBV4-1 with TRBJ1-2; D unclear. The CDR3 covers 15 residues. Trimming cost V 1 base and J 4 bases, with 13 bases left between them. Germline CDR1 MGHRA, CDR2 YSYEKL.